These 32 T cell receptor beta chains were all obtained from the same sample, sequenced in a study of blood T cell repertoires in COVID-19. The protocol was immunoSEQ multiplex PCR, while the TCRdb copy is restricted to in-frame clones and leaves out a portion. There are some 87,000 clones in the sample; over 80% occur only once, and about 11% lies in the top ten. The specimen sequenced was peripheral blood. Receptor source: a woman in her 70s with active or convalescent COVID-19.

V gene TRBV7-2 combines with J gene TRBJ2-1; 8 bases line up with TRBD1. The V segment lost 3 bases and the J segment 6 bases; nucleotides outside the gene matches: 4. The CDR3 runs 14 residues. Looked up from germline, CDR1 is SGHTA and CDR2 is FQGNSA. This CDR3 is CASSFSGGLNEQFF. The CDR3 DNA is TGTGCCAGCAGCTTTTCAGGGGGCCTCAATGAGCAGTTCTTC.

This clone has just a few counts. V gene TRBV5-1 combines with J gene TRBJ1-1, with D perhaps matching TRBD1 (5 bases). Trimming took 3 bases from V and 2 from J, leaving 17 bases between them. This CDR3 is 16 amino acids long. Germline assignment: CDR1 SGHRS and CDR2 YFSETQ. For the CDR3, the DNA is TGCGCCAGCAGCTCGTCAGATAACAGGCGTAACACTGAAGCTTTCTTT. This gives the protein CASSSSDNRRNTEAFF.

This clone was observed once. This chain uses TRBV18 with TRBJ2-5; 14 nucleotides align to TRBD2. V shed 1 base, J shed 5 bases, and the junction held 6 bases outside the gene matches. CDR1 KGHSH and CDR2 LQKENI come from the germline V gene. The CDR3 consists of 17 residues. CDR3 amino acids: CASSPRGTSGGFETQYF. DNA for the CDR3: TGTGCCAGCTCACCACGGGGGACTAGCGGGGGTTTCGAGACCCAGTACTTC.

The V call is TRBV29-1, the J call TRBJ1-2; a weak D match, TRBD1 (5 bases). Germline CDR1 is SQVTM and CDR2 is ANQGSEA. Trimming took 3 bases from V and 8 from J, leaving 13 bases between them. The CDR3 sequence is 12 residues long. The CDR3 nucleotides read TGCAGCGTTGACATTACGGGGGTCGGCTACACCTTC. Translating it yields CSVDITGVGYTF.

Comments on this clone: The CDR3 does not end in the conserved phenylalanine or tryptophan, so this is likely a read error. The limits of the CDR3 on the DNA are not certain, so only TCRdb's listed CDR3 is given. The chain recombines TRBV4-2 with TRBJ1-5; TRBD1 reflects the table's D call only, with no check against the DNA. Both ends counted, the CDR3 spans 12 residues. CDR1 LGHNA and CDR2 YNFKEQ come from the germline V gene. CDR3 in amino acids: CASSPELGVRKL.

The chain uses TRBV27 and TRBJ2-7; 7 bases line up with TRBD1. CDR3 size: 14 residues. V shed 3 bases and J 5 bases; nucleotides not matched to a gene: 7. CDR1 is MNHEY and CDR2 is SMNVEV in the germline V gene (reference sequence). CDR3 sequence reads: CASSLRGGADEQYF. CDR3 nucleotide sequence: TGTGCCAGCAGTTTGAGAGGGGGCGCGGACGAGCAGTACTTC.

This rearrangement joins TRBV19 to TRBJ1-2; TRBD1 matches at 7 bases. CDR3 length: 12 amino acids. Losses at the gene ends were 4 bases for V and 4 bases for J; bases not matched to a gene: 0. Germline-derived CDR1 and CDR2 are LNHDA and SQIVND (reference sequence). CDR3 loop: CASSRDSYGYTF. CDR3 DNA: TGTGCCAGTAGTAGGGACAGCTATGGCTACACCTTC.

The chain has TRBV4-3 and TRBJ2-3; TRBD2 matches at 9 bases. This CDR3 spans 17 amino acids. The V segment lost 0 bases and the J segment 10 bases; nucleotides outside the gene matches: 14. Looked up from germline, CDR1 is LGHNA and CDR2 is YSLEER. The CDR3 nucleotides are TGCGCCAGCAGCCAAGATTTTGGCGGGGGGGCCCAGGTCTCGCAGTATTTT. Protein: CASSQDFGGGAQVSQYF.

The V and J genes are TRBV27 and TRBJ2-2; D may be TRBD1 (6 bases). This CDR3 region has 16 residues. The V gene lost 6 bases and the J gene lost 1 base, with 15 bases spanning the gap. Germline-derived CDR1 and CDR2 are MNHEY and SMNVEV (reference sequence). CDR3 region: CASSPTGYVNTGELFF. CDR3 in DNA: TGTGCCAGCAGCCCGACAGGTTATGTGAACACCGGGGAGCTGTTTTTT.

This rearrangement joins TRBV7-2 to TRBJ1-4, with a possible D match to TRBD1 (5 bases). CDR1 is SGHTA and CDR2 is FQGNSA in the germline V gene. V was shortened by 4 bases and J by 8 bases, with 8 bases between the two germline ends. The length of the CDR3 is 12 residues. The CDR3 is CASSSRGEKLFF. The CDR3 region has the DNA TGTGCCAGCAGCTCCCGGGGGGAAAAACTGTTTTTT. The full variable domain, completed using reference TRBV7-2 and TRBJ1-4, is GAGVSQSPSNKVTEKGKDVELRCDPISGHTALYWYRQSLGQGLEFLIYFQGNSAPDKSGLPSDRFSAERTGGSVSTLTIQRTQQEDSAVYLCASSSRGEKLFFGSGTQLSVL.

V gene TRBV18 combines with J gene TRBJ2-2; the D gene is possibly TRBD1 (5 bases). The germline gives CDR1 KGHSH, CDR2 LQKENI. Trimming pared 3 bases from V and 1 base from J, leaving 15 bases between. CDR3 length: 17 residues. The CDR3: CASSPESTGKNTGELFF. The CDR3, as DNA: TGTGCCAGCTCACCGGAATCTACAGGAAAGAACACCGGGGAGCTGTTTTTT.

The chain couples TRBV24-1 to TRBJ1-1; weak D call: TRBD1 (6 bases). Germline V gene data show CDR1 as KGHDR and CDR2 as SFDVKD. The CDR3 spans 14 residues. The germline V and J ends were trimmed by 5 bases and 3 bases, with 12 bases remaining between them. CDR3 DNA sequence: TGTGCCACCAGTGCTGCGGGGGCGGACACTGAAGCTTTCTTT. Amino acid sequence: CATSAAGADTEAFF.

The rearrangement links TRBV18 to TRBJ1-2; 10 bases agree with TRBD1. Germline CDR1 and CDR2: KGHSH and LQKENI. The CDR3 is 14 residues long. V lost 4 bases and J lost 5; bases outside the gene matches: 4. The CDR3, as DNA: TGTGCCAGCTCACTGGGACAGGGGTATTATGGCTACACCTTC. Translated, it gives CASSLGQGYYGYTF.

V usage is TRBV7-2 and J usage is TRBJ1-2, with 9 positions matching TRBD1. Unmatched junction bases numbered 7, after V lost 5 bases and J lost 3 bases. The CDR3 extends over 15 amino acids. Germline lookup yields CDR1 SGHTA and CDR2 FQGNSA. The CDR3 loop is CASSPRTGADYGYTF. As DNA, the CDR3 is TGTGCCAGCAGCCCGCGGACAGGGGCCGACTATGGCTACACCTTC.

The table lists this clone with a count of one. The CDR3: CASSLRDSPSGYTF. For the CDR3, the DNA is TGTGCCAGCAGCTTACGGGACAGTCCGTCCGGCTACACCTTC. The V call is TRBV7-8, the J call TRBJ1-2; TRBD1 agrees at 7 bases. Looked up from germline, CDR1 is SGHVS and CDR2 is FQNEAQ. Germline trimming cut 2 bases from V and 8 bases from J; bases unmatched to any gene: 8. This CDR3 comprises 14 residues.

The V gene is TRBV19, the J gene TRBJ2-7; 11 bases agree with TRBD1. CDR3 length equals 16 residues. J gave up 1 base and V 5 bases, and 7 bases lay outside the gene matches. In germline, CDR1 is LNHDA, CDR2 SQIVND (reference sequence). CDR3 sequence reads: CASSSAGTGGSYEQYF. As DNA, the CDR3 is TGTGCCAGTAGTTCAGCCGGGACAGGGGGTTCCTACGAGCAGTACTTC.

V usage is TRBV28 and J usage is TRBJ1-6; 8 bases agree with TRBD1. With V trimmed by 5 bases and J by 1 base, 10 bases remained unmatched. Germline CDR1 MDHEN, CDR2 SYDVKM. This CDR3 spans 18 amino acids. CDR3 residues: CASSQPADRASYNSPLHF. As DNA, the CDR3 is TGTGCCAGCAGTCAACCTGCGGACAGGGCATCCTATAATTCACCCCTCCACTTT.

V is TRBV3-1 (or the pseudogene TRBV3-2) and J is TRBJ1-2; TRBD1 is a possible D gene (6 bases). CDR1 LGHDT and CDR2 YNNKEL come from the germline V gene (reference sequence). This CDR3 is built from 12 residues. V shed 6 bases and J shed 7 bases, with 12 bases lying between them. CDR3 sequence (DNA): TGTGCCAGCAGGGACAGAGTTTCTGGCTACACCTTC. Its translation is CASRDRVSGYTF.

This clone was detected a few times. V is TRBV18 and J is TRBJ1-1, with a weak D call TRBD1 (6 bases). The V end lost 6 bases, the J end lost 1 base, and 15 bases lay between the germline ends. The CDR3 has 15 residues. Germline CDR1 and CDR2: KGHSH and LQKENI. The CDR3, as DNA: TGTGCCAGCTCGTCGGCTAGGGGGTCGAACACTGAAGCTTTCTTT. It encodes CASSSARGSNTEAFF.

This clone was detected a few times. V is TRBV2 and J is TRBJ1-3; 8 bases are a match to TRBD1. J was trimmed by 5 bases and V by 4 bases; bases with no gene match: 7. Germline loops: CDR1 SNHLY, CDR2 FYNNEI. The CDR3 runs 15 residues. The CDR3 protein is CASSGTGGDRNTIYF. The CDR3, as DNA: TGTGCCAGCAGTGGAACAGGGGGTGATAGAAACACCATATATTTT.

In nucleotides, the CDR3 is TGTGCCAGCAGCCCCTCGACAGATCCTAACTATGGCTACACCTTC. Its protein product is CASSPSTDPNYGYTF. The chain carries TRBV9 and TRBJ1-2, with TRBD1 as a possible D gene (5 bases). The length of the CDR3 is 15 residues. Between the trimmed V and J ends, which lost 4 bases and 0 bases, there was a span of 13 bases. Germline V gene sequence: CDR1 SGDLS, CDR2 YYNGEE.

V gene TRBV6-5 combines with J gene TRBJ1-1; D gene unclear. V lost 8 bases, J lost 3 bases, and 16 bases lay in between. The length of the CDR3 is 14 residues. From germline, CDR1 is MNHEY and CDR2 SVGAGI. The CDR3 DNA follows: TGTGCCAGCGGACTGACTTCTAGTGACACTGAAGCTTTCTTT. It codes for CASGLTSSDTEAFF.

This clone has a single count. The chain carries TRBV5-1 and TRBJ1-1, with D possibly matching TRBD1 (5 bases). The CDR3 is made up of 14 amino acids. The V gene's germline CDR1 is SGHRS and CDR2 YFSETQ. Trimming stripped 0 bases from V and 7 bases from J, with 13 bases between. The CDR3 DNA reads TGCGCCAGCAGCTTGGCGTTTGGGAGGGGTGAAGCTTTCTTT. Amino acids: CASSLAFGRGEAFF.

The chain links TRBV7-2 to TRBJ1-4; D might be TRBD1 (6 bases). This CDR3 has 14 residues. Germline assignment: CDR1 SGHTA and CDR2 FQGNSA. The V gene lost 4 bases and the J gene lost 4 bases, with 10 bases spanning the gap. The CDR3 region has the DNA TGTGCCAGCAGCTCGGACAGAATTAATGAAAAACTGTTTTTT. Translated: CASSSDRINEKLFF. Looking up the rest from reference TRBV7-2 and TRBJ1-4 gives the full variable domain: GAGVSQSPSNKVTEKGKDVELRCDPISGHTALYWYRQSLGQGLEFLIYFQGNSAPDKSGLPSDRFSAERTGGSVSTLTIQRTQQEDSAVYLCASSSDRINEKLFFGSGTQLSVL.

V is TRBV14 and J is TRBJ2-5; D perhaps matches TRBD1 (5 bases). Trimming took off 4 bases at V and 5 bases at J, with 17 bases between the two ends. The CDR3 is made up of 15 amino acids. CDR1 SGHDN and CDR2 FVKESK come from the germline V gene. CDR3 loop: CASSLRRAVTETQYF. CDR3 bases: TGTGCCAGCAGCCTTCGCAGGGCGGTAACGGAGACCCAGTACTTC.

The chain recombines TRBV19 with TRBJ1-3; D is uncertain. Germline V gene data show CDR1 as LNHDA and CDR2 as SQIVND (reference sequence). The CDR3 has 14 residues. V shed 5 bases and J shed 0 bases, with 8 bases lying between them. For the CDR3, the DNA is TGTGCCAGTAGTCGATCAGTCTCTGGAAACACCATATATTTT. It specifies CASSRSVSGNTIYF.

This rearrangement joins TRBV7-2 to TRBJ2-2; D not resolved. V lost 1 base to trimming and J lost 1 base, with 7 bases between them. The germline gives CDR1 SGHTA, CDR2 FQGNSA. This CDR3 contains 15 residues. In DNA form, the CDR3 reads TGTGCCAGCAGCTTAGAAAGCCAGAACACCGGGGAGCTGTTTTTT. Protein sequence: CASSLESQNTGELFF.

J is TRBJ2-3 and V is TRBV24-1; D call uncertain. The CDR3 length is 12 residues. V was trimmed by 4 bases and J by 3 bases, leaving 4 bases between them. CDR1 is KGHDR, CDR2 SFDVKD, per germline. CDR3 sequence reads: CATSESTDTQYF. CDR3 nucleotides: TGTGCCACCAGTGAATCGACAGATACGCAGTATTTT.

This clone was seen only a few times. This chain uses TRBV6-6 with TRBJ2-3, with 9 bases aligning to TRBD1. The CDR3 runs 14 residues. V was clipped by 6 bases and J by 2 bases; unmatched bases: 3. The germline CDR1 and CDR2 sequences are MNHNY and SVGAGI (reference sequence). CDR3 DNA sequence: TGTGCCAGCAGCCGGGACAGGGTCACAGATACGCAGTATTTT. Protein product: CASSRDRVTDTQYF.

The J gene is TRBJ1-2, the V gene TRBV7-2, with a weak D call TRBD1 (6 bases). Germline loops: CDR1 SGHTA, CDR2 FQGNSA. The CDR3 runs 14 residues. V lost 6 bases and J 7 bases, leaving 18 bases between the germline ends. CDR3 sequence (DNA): TGTGCCAGCAGACCCCCGGGGACACTTCGTGGCTACACCTTC. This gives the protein CASRPPGTLRGYTF. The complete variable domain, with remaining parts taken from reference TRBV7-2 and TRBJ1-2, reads GAGVSQSPSNKVTEKGKDVELRCDPISGHTALYWYRQSLGQGLEFLIYFQGNSAPDKSGLPSDRFSAERTGGSVSTLTIQRTQQEDSAVYLCASRPPGTLRGYTFGSGTRLTVV.

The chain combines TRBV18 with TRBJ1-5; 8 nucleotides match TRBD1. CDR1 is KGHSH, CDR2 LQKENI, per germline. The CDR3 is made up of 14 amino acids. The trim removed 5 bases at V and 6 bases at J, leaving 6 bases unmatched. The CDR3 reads CASSADRAGQPQHF. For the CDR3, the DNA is TGTGCCAGCTCAGCGGACAGGGCGGGTCAGCCCCAGCATTTT.

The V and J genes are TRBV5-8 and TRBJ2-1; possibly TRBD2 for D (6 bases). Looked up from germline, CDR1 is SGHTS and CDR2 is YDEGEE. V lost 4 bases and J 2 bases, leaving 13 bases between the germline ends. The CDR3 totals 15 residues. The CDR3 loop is CASSQLAIAYNEQFF. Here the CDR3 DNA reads TGTGCCAGCAGCCAACTAGCTATTGCCTACAATGAGCAGTTCTTC.